This T cell receptor (beta chain) was documented in a study of T cells in tumors after PD-1 blockade. Across the whole study: During anti-PD-1 treatment, some patients continued daily vismodegib 150 mg. Blood samples averaged around 110,000 templates (range about 22,000-260,000) and 36,000 or so unique clonotypes.

Using immunoSEQ multiplex PCR, the repertoire was profiled, and TCRdb retains in-frame clones only, with some absent. The repertoire holds about 33,000 clones, with around 80% as singletons. The origin of this receptor is a human donor with basal cell carcinoma. Here the sequenced sample was PBMCs, taken before anti-PD-1 treatment.

The CDR3 region is CASSPSPIFSGNTIYF. Written as DNA, the CDR3 is TGTGCCAGCAGCCCATCACCGATCTTCTCTGGAAACACCATATATTTT. This rearrangement joins TRBV7-2 to TRBJ1-3; D gene ambiguous. CDR3 length: 16 amino acids. Looked up from germline, CDR1 is SGHTA and CDR2 is FQGNSA. V lost 5 bases and J lost 0, with 14 bases in between.